This TCR beta chain was profiled in a study of blood T cell repertoires in COVID-19. Study details: Samples representing acute and convalescent COVID-19 were sourced from the United States, Italy and Spain. PBMCs, B-cell-depleted T cells, or T cells were the source of the cDNA or gDNA that made up the material.

There are 16 residues in the CDR3. Trimming stripped 1 base from V and 7 bases from J, with 17 bases between. Original analysis: By means of reference gene primer amplification, nucleated cell counts were estimated. Only in-frame clones appear in the TCRdb table, and some are missing; sequencing was by immunoSEQ multiplex PCR. The V and J calls and clone size were taken over from that table, and D and trimming were inferred from the DNA. The sample contains around 94,000 clones, about four fifths of which appear only once. The TCR was taken from a human donor in a cohort sampled during active COVID-19. This chain joins TRBV23-1 and TRBJ1-3; D might be TRBD1 (5 bases). TRBV23-1 is labeled an ORF, and its function is uncertain. Source material: peripheral blood. CDR3 sequence: CASSQWGGGGGNTIYF. The CDR3, as DNA: TGCGCCAGCAGTCAATGGGGTGGGGGAGGTGGCAACACCATATATTTT.